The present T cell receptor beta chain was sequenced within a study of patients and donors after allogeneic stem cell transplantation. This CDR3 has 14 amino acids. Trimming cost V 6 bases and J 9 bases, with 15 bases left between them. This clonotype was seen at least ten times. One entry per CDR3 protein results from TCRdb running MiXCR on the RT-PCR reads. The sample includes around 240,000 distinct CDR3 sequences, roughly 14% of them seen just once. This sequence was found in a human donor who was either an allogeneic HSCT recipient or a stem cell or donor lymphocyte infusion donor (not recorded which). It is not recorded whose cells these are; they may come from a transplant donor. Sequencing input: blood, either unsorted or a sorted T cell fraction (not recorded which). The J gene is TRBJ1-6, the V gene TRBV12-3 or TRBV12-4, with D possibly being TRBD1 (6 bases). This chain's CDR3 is CASSPTGKTSPLHF. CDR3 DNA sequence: TGTGCCAGCAGCCCCACAGGGAAGACTTCACCCCTCCACTTT.